One and the same sample provided the 16 T cell receptor beta chains below, sequenced in a study of blood T cells in healthy people across ages. The use of a sample-barcoded 5' primer and a J-beta primer mix characterized a second PCR of about 7 to 12 cycles. MiXCR was run by TCRdb on the 5' RACE reads, yielding one entry per CDR3 protein. Here the sample spans 1,500,000 or so distinct CDR3 sequences, approximately 43% being singletons. Input material: blood. The receptor set was obtained from a woman aged 18-35 years in good health.

The V gene is TRBV20-1, the J gene TRBJ2-1; D is unclear. This CDR3 region has 13 residues. CDR1 is DFQATT, CDR2 SNEGSKA, per germline (reference sequence). The V end lost 8 bases, the J end lost 0 bases, and 11 bases lay between the germline ends. The CDR3 is CSSRRSSYNEQFF. The CDR3 DNA follows: TGCAGTTCTCGACGGAGCTCCTACAATGAGCAGTTCTTC.

J is TRBJ1-5 and V is TRBV20-1; D perhaps matches TRBD1 (5 bases). The CDR3 consists of 16 residues. Germline lookup yields CDR1 DFQATT and CDR2 SNEGSKA (reference sequence). Trimming stripped 6 bases from V and 0 bases from J, with 18 bases between. The CDR3 nucleotides read TGCAGTGCGGGGGATAGAAATATACATAGCAATCAGCCCCAGCATTTT. It is translated as CSAGDRNIHSNQPQHF.

This rearrangement joins TRBV20-1 to TRBJ1-2, with TRBD1 identical over 7 bases. The length of the CDR3 is 14 residues. Germline values: CDR1 DFQATT, CDR2 SNEGSKA (reference sequence). The trim removed 5 bases at V and 8 bases at J, leaving 14 bases unmatched. DNA of the CDR3: TGCAGTGCTTGGAAGGGACAGAGAGATTGGGGCTACACCTTC. This codes for CSAWKGQRDWGYTF.

This clonotype occurred a few times. The chain recombines TRBV4-2 with TRBJ2-1, with D perhaps matching TRBD1 (6 bases). The CDR3 spans 14 residues. V dropped 5 bases and J dropped 7 bases, with 15 bases sitting between them. Germline loops: CDR1 LGHNA, CDR2 YNFKEQ. The DNA of the CDR3 is TGTGCCAGCAGCACTTTGACAGGTGGGAATGAGCAGTTCTTC. Protein product: CASSTLTGGNEQFF.

The genes are TRBV5-1 and TRBJ2-1; D is possibly TRBD2 (6 bases). The CDR3 has 15 amino acids. The V end was cut by 4 bases, the J end by 4 bases, with 15 bases between. Germline CDR1 reads SGHRS; CDR2 reads YFSETQ. Written as DNA, the CDR3 is TGCGCCAGCAGCCTCCGGGACTCTGTGTACAATGAGCAGTTCTTC. Translating gives CASSLRDSVYNEQFF.

The chain couples TRBV6-2 or TRBV6-3 to TRBJ2-7; TRBD1 aligns across 7 bases. The germline gives CDR1 MNHEY, CDR2 SVGEGT. The CDR3 has 14 amino acids. V was clipped by 3 bases and J by 2 bases; unmatched bases: 4. Here the CDR3 reads CASSYQGEPYEQYF. The DNA of the CDR3 is TGTGCCAGCAGTTATCAGGGGGAACCCTACGAGCAGTACTTC.

The V and J genes are TRBV4-3 and TRBJ2-2; D possibly corresponds to TRBD2 (6 bases). CDR1 is LGHNA and CDR2 is YSLEER in the germline V gene. The CDR3 totals 15 residues. Trimming took 0 bases from V and 4 from J, leaving 9 bases between them. CDR3 sequence: CASSQDRLGTGELFF. The CDR3 region has the DNA TGCGCCAGCAGCCAAGATCGACTAGGCACCGGGGAGCTGTTTTTT.

There are many counts of this clonotype. The chain joins TRBV29-1 to TRBJ2-3; a possible D gene is TRBD1 (6 bases). The CDR3 consists of 16 residues. CDR1 SQVTM and CDR2 ANQGSEA come from the germline V gene. The V and J ends lost 2 bases and 5 bases respectively, with 20 bases between them. The CDR3 DNA is TGCAGCGTTGAAAGAGTTCAGGGGTACGGGCGAGATACGCAGTATTTT. Translating it yields CSVERVQGYGRDTQYF.

The V call is TRBV29-1, the J call TRBJ2-3, with 12 nucleotides matching TRBD2. The CDR3 is 16 amino acids. V was pared by 4 bases and J by 3 bases, with 8 bases of the junction left unmatched. Germline V gives CDR1 SQVTM, CDR2 ANQGSEA. In nucleotides, the CDR3 is TGCAGCGTTGGCCTAGCGGGGGGGCCAGCGACAGATACGCAGTATTTT. This gives the protein CSVGLAGGPATDTQYF.

This sequence joins TRBV11-2 and TRBJ1-2; D possibly corresponds to TRBD1 (6 bases). Per germline, CDR1 SGHAT and CDR2 FQNNGV. V dropped 5 bases and J dropped 6 bases, with 16 bases sitting between them. CDR3 length: 14 residues. DNA of the CDR3: TGTGCCAGCAGCCAATGGGGGGGGCCCAATGGCTACACCTTC. It is translated as CASSQWGGPNGYTF.

This clonotype came up many times. The chain links TRBV2 to TRBJ2-2; D uncertain. V was clipped by 9 bases and J by 1 base, with 6 bases between them. This CDR3 spans 12 amino acids. Per the germline V gene, CDR1 is SNHLY and CDR2 is FYNNEI. The DNA of the CDR3 is TGTGCCAGTGACCTGAACACCGGGGAGCTGTTTTTT. Translating gives CASDLNTGELFF.

The sample holds a few counts of this clonotype. The rearrangement joins TRBV6-5 to TRBJ2-7; TRBD2 agrees at 7 bases. The trim removed 4 bases at V and 1 base at J, leaving 10 bases unmatched. This CDR3 has 16 amino acids. Germline loops: CDR1 MNHEY, CDR2 SVGAGI. CDR3 nucleotides: TGTGCCAGCAGTTCCTCAGGTCTAGCGGTTTCCTACGAGCAGTACTTC. It codes for CASSSSGLAVSYEQYF.

The chain carries TRBV5-6 and TRBJ2-1; D might be TRBD1 or TRBD2, each matching 5 bases. Trimming left V 0 bases short and J 8 bases short, with 12 bases between. In germline, CDR1 is SGHDT, CDR2 YYEEEE. There are 14 residues in the CDR3. This chain's CDR3 is CASSLDRDGDEQFF. The DNA for the CDR3 is TGTGCCAGCAGCTTGGATAGGGACGGCGATGAGCAGTTCTTC.

CDR3: CSAGQGAVKQFF. DNA for the CDR3: TGCAGTGCTGGACAGGGGGCTGTCAAGCAGTTCTTC. This chain links TRBV20-1 with TRBJ2-1, with 11 positions matching TRBD1. Trimming at V came to 5 bases and at J to 11 bases, leaving 5 bases not matched to a gene. CDR1 is DFQATT and CDR2 is SNEGSKA in the germline V gene (reference sequence). This CDR3 region has 12 residues.

J is TRBJ1-1 and V is TRBV29-1; 7 nucleotides line up with TRBD1. The trim removed 7 bases at V and 1 base at J, leaving 9 bases unmatched. This CDR3 is 14 amino acids long. Germline CDR1 reads SQVTM; CDR2 reads ANQGSEA. As DNA, the CDR3 is TGCAGCGCATTAAACAGGGGTCCGAACACTGAAGCTTTCTTT. Protein: CSALNRGPNTEAFF.

This clonotype was counted between two and nine times. The chain combines TRBV4-1 with TRBJ2-5; 9 bases line up with TRBD1. The closer fit of TRBJ2-7 to the DNA end suggests the J call may be wrong. Germline CDR1 MGHRA, CDR2 YSYEKL. This CDR3 contains 16 residues. The CDR3 here is CASSQDTLGQGGEQYF. DNA of the CDR3: TGCGCCAGCAGCCAAGATACGTTGGGACAGGGTGGCGAGCAGTACTTC.